The subject of this entry is one TCR beta chain. The source of the sample is a study of cytomegalovirus exposure and HLA in healthy donors. The PCR ran on 60 Vbeta and 13 Jbeta primers. In the study's own analysis: Per a later analysis, the number of unique TCR beta chains was some 75 million, of which around 10 million were shared. Clones were read by immunoSEQ multiplex PCR, and TCRdb kept only the in-frame ones, dropping some. The DNA gave D and trimming, while V, J and clone size come from that table. The table shows about 100,000 clones, with around 76% occurring only once. Trimming left V 0 bases short and J 3 bases short, with 9 bases between. CDR3 size: 15 residues. Germline CDR1 KGHSH, CDR2 LQKENI. Donors were nominally healthy when sampled, though unrecorded immune exposures were likely.

This sequence originates from a middle-aged man in good health and CMV-seropositive. The sample comprised PBMCs. The genes are TRBV18 and TRBJ1-5; possibly TRBD1 for D (6 bases). CDR3 DNA sequence: TGTGCCAGCTCACCACCGACAGGTGACAATCAGCCCCAGCATTTT. It codes for CASSPPTGDNQPQHF.